This T cell receptor (beta chain) was observed in a study of blood T cells in healthy people across ages. Next came a second PCR, run for about 7 to 11 cycles, which used a sample-barcoded 5' primer along with a J-beta primer mix. TCRdb fed the 5' RACE reads into MiXCR, producing one record per CDR3 protein. The sample has under 2,000,000 distinct CDR3 sequences, roughly 52% seen once. On this clonotype itself: What it recognizes is unknown.

The V gene's germline CDR1 is MGHRA and CDR2 YSYEKL. The CDR3 sequence is 16 residues long. V gave up 6 bases and J gave up 0 bases, with 16 bases separating them. Study-level findings and limits: Long-lived donors carried more naive CD4+ cells and greater diversity than aged donors. The authors considered diversity estimates from one million T cells to be underestimates.

The sequence was collected from a woman in her 40s in good health. Specimen: blood. The chain combines TRBV4-1 with TRBJ2-3; D gene uncertain. This CDR3 is CASRIVSTDSTDTQYF. The CDR3 nucleotides read TGCGCCAGCAGGATTGTAAGTACGGACAGCACAGATACGCAGTATTTT.